The 21 T cell receptor beta chains below were found in one sample sequenced in a study of response to subunit inactivated influenza vaccine. MiXCR, run by TCRdb on the RT-PCR reads, gives a single entry per CDR3 protein. The sample yields 560,000 or so distinct CDR3 sequences, less than 8% seen once. Sequenced material: PBMCs from blood, taken about 23 months after vaccination. Receptor source: a man between 50 and 69 years old who received an inactivated influenza vaccine.

The chain recombines TRBV5-5 with TRBJ1-3; TRBD1 matches 7 bases. Germline assignment: CDR1 SGHKS and CDR2 YYEKEE (reference sequence). The CDR3 extends over 15 amino acids. V trimming: 3 bases; J trimming: 1 base; junction bases outside the gene matches: 4. The CDR3 protein is CASSSLTGSGNTIYF. CDR3 nucleotides: TGTGCCAGCAGCTCGCTGACAGGGTCTGGAAACACCATATATTTT.

This clonotype occurred many times. The chain has TRBV12-3 or TRBV12-4 and TRBJ2-3; the match to TRBD2 covers 11 bases. There are 16 residues in the CDR3. V lost 8 bases to trimming and J lost 4 bases; unmatched junction nucleotides: 11. The CDR3, as DNA: TGTGCCAGCGGTAGCGGGAGGGCCCCGTCGGCAGATACGCAGTATTTT. This translates into CASGSGRAPSADTQYF.

This clonotype was counted a few times. The chain links TRBV20-1 to TRBJ2-3; 9 positions match TRBD2. This CDR3 has 16 amino acids. Per germline, CDR1 DFQATT and CDR2 SNEGSKA (reference sequence). J was trimmed by 4 bases and V by 2 bases; bases with no gene match: 10. CDR3 DNA: TGCAGTGCTAGATCCGCTAGCGGGAATTTCGCAGATACGCAGTATTTT. Translating gives CSARSASGNFADTQYF.

This clonotype was detected ten times or more. The V and J genes are TRBV20-1 and TRBJ2-7; 10 nucleotides line up with TRBD1. The CDR3 totals 15 residues. Unmatched junction bases numbered 12, after V lost 5 bases and J lost 5 bases. Looked up from germline, CDR1 is DFQATT and CDR2 is SNEGSKA (reference sequence). The CDR3 DNA is TGCAGTGCTTCAACTTTGGGACAGGGGTGGAACGAGCAGTACTTC. It specifies CSASTLGQGWNEQYF.

This clonotype was observed at least ten times. The chain employs TRBV9 and TRBJ1-2; D is uncertain. V gave up 2 bases and J gave up 7 bases, with 12 bases separating them. The germline V gene encodes CDR1 SGDLS and CDR2 YYNGEE. The CDR3 spans 13 residues. The CDR3 DNA sequence: TGTGCCAGCAGCGTTGGCCCGAAGGGTGGCTACACCTTC. This codes for CASSVGPKGGYTF.

A few counts support this clonotype. V gene TRBV20-1 combines with J gene TRBJ1-6; D ambiguous. The germline V and J ends were trimmed by 2 bases and 7 bases, with 12 bases remaining between them. The CDR3 contains 14 residues. Germline V gene data show CDR1 as DFQATT and CDR2 as SNEGSKA (reference sequence). CDR3 sequence reads: CSARPSTGNSPLHF. The CDR3 DNA follows: TGCAGTGCTAGACCGTCAACGGGGAATTCACCCCTCCACTTT.

This clonotype was counted ten times or more. This rearrangement joins TRBV12-3 or TRBV12-4 to TRBJ2-1, with TRBD2 matching over 8 bases. The CDR3 spans 14 residues. The ends lost 8 bases at V and 4 bases at J; junction bases unmatched: 7. The CDR3 loop is CASGTSGTYNEQFF. The CDR3 nucleotides are TGTGCCAGCGGAACTAGCGGAACTTACAATGAGCAGTTCTTC.

This clonotype has only a few counts. V gene TRBV3-1 combines with J gene TRBJ1-6; D is unclear. Trimming stripped 4 bases from V and 9 bases from J, with 13 bases between. The CDR3 loop spans 14 amino acids. Germline assignment: CDR1 LGHDT and CDR2 YNNKEL (reference sequence). CDR3 sequence reads: CASSLRPLSSPLHF. In nucleotides, the CDR3 is TGTGCCAGCAGCCTTCGACCCCTTTCTTCACCCCTCCACTTT.

This clonotype was seen repeatedly, ten times or more. The J gene is TRBJ1-1, the V gene TRBV5-1, with D tentatively TRBD1 (5 bases). Germline CDR1 reads SGHRS; CDR2 reads YFSETQ. The CDR3 covers 13 residues. V was clipped by 7 bases and J by 0 bases, with 10 bases between them. Written as DNA, the CDR3 is TGCGCCAGCGGTCAGGGTCTGAACACTGAAGCTTTCTTT. Translating gives CASGQGLNTEAFF.

The chain joins TRBV4-3 to TRBJ1-1, with D tentatively TRBD1 (6 bases). This CDR3 region has 14 residues. Germline V CDR1 and CDR2: LGHNA, YSLEER. V lost 2 bases to trimming and J lost 4 bases, with 11 bases between them. The CDR3: CASSQLQGGTEAFF. CDR3 bases: TGCGCCAGCAGCCAACTACAGGGAGGCACTGAAGCTTTCTTT.

This clonotype came up a few times. The chain combines TRBV20-1 with TRBJ2-2; 8 bases are shared with TRBD1. With V trimmed by 4 bases and J by 4 bases, 5 bases remained unmatched. CDR3 length: 14 amino acids. Germline assignment: CDR1 DFQATT and CDR2 SNEGSKA (reference sequence). CDR3 protein: CSAKGQGGTGELFF. The DNA for the CDR3 is TGCAGTGCTAAAGGACAGGGCGGCACCGGGGAGCTGTTTTTT.

This chain connects TRBV4-2 to TRBJ2-3, with D unresolved. The CDR3 extends over 17 amino acids. Germline CDR1 LGHNA, CDR2 YNFKEQ. Trimming took 1 base from V and 7 from J, leaving 21 bases between them. The CDR3 sequence: CASSQAGSVRLGHTQYF. In nucleotides, the CDR3 is TGTGCCAGCAGCCAAGCGGGTTCGGTACGGCTCGGTCATACGCAGTATTTT.

V gene TRBV11-1 combines with J gene TRBJ2-2, with D tentatively TRBD1 or TRBD2 (5 bases each). V dropped 0 bases and J dropped 1 base, with 15 bases sitting between them. The CDR3 is 18 amino acids. Per germline, CDR1 SGHAT and CDR2 FQDESV (reference sequence). This chain's CDR3 is CASSLAALWGKNTGELFF. In DNA form, the CDR3 reads TGTGCCAGCAGCTTAGCGGCCCTTTGGGGGAAGAACACCGGGGAGCTGTTTTTT.

This clonotype was picked up a small number of times. The J gene is TRBJ1-6, the V gene TRBV6-2 or TRBV6-3; 9 bases are a match to TRBD1. CDR1 and CDR2 from the germline V gene are MNHEY and SVGEGT. The ends lost 7 bases at V and 9 bases at J; junction bases unmatched: 4. The CDR3 loop spans 13 amino acids. The CDR3 sequence is CASTDRGGSPLHF. CDR3 DNA sequence: TGTGCCAGCACGGACAGGGGTGGTTCACCCCTCCACTTT.

This clonotype was counted between two and nine times. V usage is TRBV3-1 and J usage is TRBJ1-4; D possibly corresponds to TRBD1 (5 bases). This CDR3 region has 16 residues. Trimming took 0 bases from V and 8 from J, leaving 16 bases between them. CDR1 and CDR2 (germline): LGHDT, YNNKEL (reference sequence). As DNA, the CDR3 is TGTGCCAGCAGCCAAGATCAGGGAATGCGTAAGGAAAAACTGTTTTTT. Translating gives CASSQDQGMRKEKLFF.

The chain links TRBV6-1 to TRBJ2-7; 8 nucleotides line up with TRBD1. V was pared by 7 bases and J by 2 bases, with 13 bases of the junction left unmatched. The CDR3 runs 16 residues. CDR1 is MNHNS and CDR2 is SASEGT in the germline V gene. The CDR3 coding sequence is TGTGCCAGCAAGAAAGGGACGAGACAGGGGACCTACGAGCAGTACTTC. Translating gives CASKKGTRQGTYEQYF.

With regard to this clonotype: Mismatch with germline at one junction end may stem from a read error. This chain links TRBV12-3 or TRBV12-4 with TRBJ2-3, with 7 positions matching TRBD1. The CDR3 runs to 17 residues. The CDR3 sequence: CASRASQGTLSIDTQYF. The CDR3 nucleotides read TGTGCCAGCAGGGCTTCACAGGGGACCCTAAGCATAGATACGCAGTATTTT.

Ten or more counts support this clonotype. The V gene is TRBV7-2, the J gene TRBJ2-3, with 12 positions matching TRBD1. Germline loops: CDR1 SGHTA, CDR2 FQGNSA. The J segment lost 10 bases and the V segment lost 4 bases, leaving 15 bases of the junction unmatched. This CDR3 contains 17 residues. The CDR3 nucleotides are TGTGCCAGCAGCTCCTCCGGGACAGGGGGCCTGGGTTCTGCGCAGTATTTT. Its translation: CASSSSGTGGLGSAQYF. Combining the CDR3 with reference TRBV7-2 and TRBJ2-3 gives the whole variable domain GAGVSQSPSNKVTEKGKDVELRCDPISGHTALYWYRQSLGQGLEFLIYFQGNSAPDKSGLPSDRFSAERTGGSVSTLTIQRTQQEDSAVYLCASSSSGTGGLGSAQYFGPGTRLTVL.

This clonotype turned up a few times. The J gene is TRBJ2-1, the V gene TRBV2; 11 bases line up with TRBD2. The CDR3 loop spans 18 amino acids. The trim removed 8 bases at V and 2 bases at J, leaving 14 bases unmatched. Germline V gene lookup returns CDR1 SNHLY and CDR2 FYNNEI. CDR3 amino acids: CASGVPTSGGSAYNEQFF. The CDR3 DNA is TGTGCCAGCGGGGTGCCAACTAGCGGGGGTTCGGCCTACAATGAGCAGTTCTTC.

Remarks on this clonotype: Just one base apart from a much larger clone, this may be a read error. This chain links TRBV7-2 with TRBJ2-3, with a weak D call TRBD2 (6 bases). Per germline, CDR1 SGHTA and CDR2 FQGNSA. CDR3 length equals 14 residues. CDR3 bases: TGTGCCAGCAGCCTCGGACTACCCACAAATACGCAGTATTTT. Its translation is CASSLGLPTNTQYF.

The chain has TRBV3-1 and TRBJ2-5; D might be TRBD1 or TRBD2, each matching 5 bases. Between the trimmed V and J ends, which lost 0 bases and 5 bases, there was a span of 13 bases. From germline, CDR1 is LGHDT and CDR2 YNNKEL (reference sequence). The CDR3 covers 15 residues. CDR3 DNA: TGTGCCAGCAGCCAAGATATACGGGGCTGGGAGACCCAGTACTTC. Amino acids: CASSQDIRGWETQYF.